Presented here are 6 T cell receptor beta chains from one specimen sequenced in a study of blood T cell repertoires in COVID-19. TCRdb's table, derived via immunoSEQ multiplex PCR, lists solely in-frame clones and lacks some. The sample records about 190,000 clones, 75% to 90% being singletons. Sequenced: peripheral blood. Source of these receptors: an older man with active or convalescent COVID-19.

This chain uses TRBV5-1 with TRBJ2-1; 12 bases line up with TRBD2. CDR3 length equals 14 residues. V was clipped by 5 bases and J by 9 bases; unmatched bases: 6. Germline-derived CDR1 and CDR2 are SGHRS and YFSETQ. Written as DNA, the CDR3 is TGCGCCAGCAGTCTAGCGGGAGGGCCCACTGAGCAGTTCTTC. It is translated as CASSLAGGPTEQFF. The complete variable domain, with remaining parts taken from reference TRBV5-1 and TRBJ2-1, reads KAGVTQTPRYLIKTRGQQVTLSCSPISGHRSVSWYQQTPGQGLQFLFEYFSETQRNKGNFPGRFSGRQFSNSRSEMNVSTLELGDSALYLCASSLAGGPTEQFFGPGTRLTVL.

The rearrangement uses TRBV7-9 and TRBJ2-1; D not certain. V dropped 0 bases and J dropped 5 bases, with 14 bases sitting between them. The CDR3 consists of 16 residues. Germline assignment: CDR1 SEHNR and CDR2 FQNEAQ (reference sequence). The chain's CDR3 is CASSLASSGINNEQFF. DNA for the CDR3: TGTGCCAGCAGCTTAGCGTCTAGTGGAATTAACAATGAGCAGTTCTTC.

This sequence joins TRBV5-1 and TRBJ2-1; TRBD2 might be the D (5 bases). With 5 bases removed from V and 4 bases from J, the gap between germline ends came to 13 bases. From germline, CDR1 is SGHRS and CDR2 YFSETQ. CDR3 length equals 14 residues. CDR3 protein: CASRLLGSYNEQFF. CDR3 nucleotides: TGCGCCAGCAGGTTGCTTGGGAGTTACAATGAGCAGTTCTTC.

V is TRBV4-3 and J is TRBJ1-4; tentatively, D is TRBD1 (5 bases). The CDR3 loop spans 14 amino acids. The germline V and J ends were trimmed by 3 bases and 5 bases, with 10 bases remaining between them. The V gene's germline CDR1 is LGHNA and CDR2 YSLEER. CDR3 in amino acids: CASSHQGPNEKLFF. The CDR3 coding sequence is TGCGCCAGCAGCCACCAGGGCCCAAATGAAAAACTGTTTTTT.

This chain joins TRBV12-3 or TRBV12-4 and TRBJ1-5, with unresolved D. V was pared by 3 bases and J by 4 bases, with 7 bases between. The CDR3 contains 13 residues. Written as DNA, the CDR3 is TGTGCCAGCAGTTTTGCACAGAATCAGCCCCAGCATTTT. It yields the protein CASSFAQNQPQHF.

This rearrangement joins TRBV28 to TRBJ1-2, with TRBD1 matching 8 bases. The V and J ends lost 6 bases and 5 bases, in that order; junction bases with no gene match: 2. The CDR3 sequence is 12 residues long. In germline, CDR1 is MDHEN, CDR2 SYDVKM. This CDR3 is CASRDREYGYTF. The DNA of the CDR3 is TGTGCCAGCAGGGACAGGGAATATGGCTACACCTTC.